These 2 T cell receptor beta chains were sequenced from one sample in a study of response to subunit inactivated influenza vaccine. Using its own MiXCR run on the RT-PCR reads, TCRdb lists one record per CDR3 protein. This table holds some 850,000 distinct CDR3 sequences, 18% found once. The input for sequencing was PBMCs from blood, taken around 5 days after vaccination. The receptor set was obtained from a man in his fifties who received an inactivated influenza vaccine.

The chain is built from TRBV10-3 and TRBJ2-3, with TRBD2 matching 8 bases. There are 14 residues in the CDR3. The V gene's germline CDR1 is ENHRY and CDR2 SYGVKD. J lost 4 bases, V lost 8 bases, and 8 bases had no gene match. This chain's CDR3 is CAIGSTSGADTQYF. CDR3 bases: TGTGCCATCGGAAGCACTAGCGGCGCAGATACGCAGTATTTT.

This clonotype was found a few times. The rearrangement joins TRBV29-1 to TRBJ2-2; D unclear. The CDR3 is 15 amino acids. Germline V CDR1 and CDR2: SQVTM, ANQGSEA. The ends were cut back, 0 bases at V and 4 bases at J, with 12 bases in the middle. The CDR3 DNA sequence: TGCAGCGTTGAAGATATGACGCATTCCACCGGGGAGCTGTTTTTT. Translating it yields CSVEDMTHSTGELFF.